The present T cell receptor (beta chain) was sequenced within a study of control samples from healthy donors and cancer patients. Measured with immunoSEQ multiplex PCR; TCRdb has only the in-frame clones, and not every one. The profile shows 150,000 to 180,000 clones, about 94% of them singletons. The length of the CDR3 is 17 residues. Trimming took off 0 bases at V and 1 base at J, with 16 bases between the two ends. Looked up from germline, CDR1 is MNHNS and CDR2 is SASEGT. The rearrangement uses TRBV6-1 and TRBJ2-7, with D perhaps given as TRBD1 or TRBD2 (5 bases each). The TCR was taken from a man aged 35 to 55 in good health. Sequencing used blood. CDR3 region: CASSEAPLIGASYEQYF. The CDR3 DNA is TGTGCCAGCAGTGAAGCCCCTTTGATCGGGGCTTCCTACGAGCAGTACTTC.